This TCR beta chain was obtained from a study of T cell responses to AZD1222 COVID-19 vaccine. Broader study findings: Two AZD1222 administrations were followed by greater Spike-specific TCR breadth and depth. Mapped onto spike, vaccine-associated CD4 TCRs spanned it and were dominant at 160-218 and 743-854. Scientists sampled the repertoires only once the peak T cell response had passed. Only five or six AZD1222 recipients tested seropositive at baseline.

The data were produced by immunoSEQ multiplex PCR, yet TCRdb's version contains in-frame clones alone and is incomplete. The table has some 150,000 clones, roughly 88% seen once; the top ten hold 5.4%. As concerns this clone: Its antigen is unknown.

Germline CDR1 reads LGHNT; CDR2 reads FRNRAP. V was clipped by 5 bases and J by 5 bases; unmatched bases: 14. This CDR3 spans 17 amino acids. The chain employs TRBV12-5 and TRBJ2-2; 7 bases map to TRBD1. The sequences come from peripheral blood, collected 28 days after the second dose of the MenACWY control vaccine. The receptor was isolated from an adult who received the MenACWY meningococcal vaccine as a control. The CDR3 DNA follows: TGTGCTAGTGGTCCTCGATTAGGGGGCGCGATGACCGGGGAGCTGTTTTTT. Translating gives CASGPRLGGAMTGELFF.